This T cell receptor (beta chain) emerged from a study of T cell responses to AZD1222 COVID-19 vaccine. Per germline, CDR1 SNHLY and CDR2 FYNNEI. The V gene end was trimmed by 8 bases and the J gene end by 8 bases; junction bases not matched to a gene: 7. The CDR3 loop spans 13 amino acids. As concerns this clone: Its antigen is not known.

TCRdb's copy holds only in-frame clones and misses some; the assay was immunoSEQ multiplex PCR. This sample has 130,000 or so clones, with 90% found just once. Findings of the study overall: Vaccination with two AZD1222 doses was followed by a rise in Spike-specific TCR breadth and depth. Donors, mostly white British, included more females; clonal diversity was possibly underestimated.

Sequences were derived from peripheral blood, sampled on day 0 of AZD1222 vaccination. This TCR was sampled from an adult in good health. This chain uses TRBV2 with TRBJ2-1, with 9 positions matching TRBD2. The CDR3: CASASGVSHEQFF. CDR3 bases: TGTGCCAGCGCTAGCGGGGTCAGCCATGAGCAGTTCTTC.